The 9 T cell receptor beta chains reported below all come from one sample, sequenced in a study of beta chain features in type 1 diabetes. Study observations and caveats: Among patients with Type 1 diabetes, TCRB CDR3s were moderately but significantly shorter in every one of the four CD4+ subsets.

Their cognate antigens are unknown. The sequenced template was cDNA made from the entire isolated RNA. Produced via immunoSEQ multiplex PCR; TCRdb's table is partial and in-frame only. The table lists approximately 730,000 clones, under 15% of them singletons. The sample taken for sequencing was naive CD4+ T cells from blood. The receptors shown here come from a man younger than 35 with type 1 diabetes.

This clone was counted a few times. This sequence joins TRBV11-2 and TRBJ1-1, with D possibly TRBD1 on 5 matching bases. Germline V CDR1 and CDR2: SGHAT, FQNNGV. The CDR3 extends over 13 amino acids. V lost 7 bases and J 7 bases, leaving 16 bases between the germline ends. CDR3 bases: TGTGCCAGCACCTCCCATGGGCAGGGTGAAGCTTTCTTT. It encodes CASTSHGQGEAFF.

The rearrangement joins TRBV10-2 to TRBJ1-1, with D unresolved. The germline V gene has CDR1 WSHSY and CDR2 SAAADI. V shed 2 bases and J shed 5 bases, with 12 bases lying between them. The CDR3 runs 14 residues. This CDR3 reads CASSETTRGTEAFF. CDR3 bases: TGCGCCAGCAGTGAGACAACGCGAGGGACTGAAGCTTTCTTT.

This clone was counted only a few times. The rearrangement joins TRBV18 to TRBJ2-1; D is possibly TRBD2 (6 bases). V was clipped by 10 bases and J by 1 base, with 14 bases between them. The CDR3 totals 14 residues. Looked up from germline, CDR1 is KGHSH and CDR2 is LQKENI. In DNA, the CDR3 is TGTGCCACCGCCTTGGGGGGATCCTACAATGAGCAGTTCTTC. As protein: CATALGGSYNEQFF.

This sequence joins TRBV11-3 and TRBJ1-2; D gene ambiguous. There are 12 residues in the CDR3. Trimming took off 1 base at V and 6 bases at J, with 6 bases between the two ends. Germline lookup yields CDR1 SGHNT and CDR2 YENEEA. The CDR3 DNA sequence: TGTGCCAGCAGCTTAGGGGATCATGGCTACACCTTC. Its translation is CASSLGDHGYTF.

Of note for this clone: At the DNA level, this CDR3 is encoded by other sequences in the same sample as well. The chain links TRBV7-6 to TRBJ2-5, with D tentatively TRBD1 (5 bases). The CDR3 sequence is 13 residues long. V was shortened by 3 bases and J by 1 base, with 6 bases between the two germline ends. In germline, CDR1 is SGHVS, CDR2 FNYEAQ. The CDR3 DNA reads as TGTGCCAGCAGCTTGACAGTCCAAGAGACCCAGTACTTC. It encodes CASSLTVQETQYF.

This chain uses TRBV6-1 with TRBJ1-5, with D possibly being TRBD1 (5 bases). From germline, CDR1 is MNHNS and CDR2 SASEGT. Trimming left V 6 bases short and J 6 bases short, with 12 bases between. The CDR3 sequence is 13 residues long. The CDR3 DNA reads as TGTGCCAGCAGCAGGGTCCTCGGTCAGCCCCAGCATTTT. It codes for CASSRVLGQPQHF.

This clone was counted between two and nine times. CDR3 loop: CASSRHDDRDGIAEAFF. CDR3 nucleotides: TGTGCCAGCAGCCGCCATGACGACAGGGACGGGATCGCTGAAGCTTTCTTT. The genes are TRBV5-8 and TRBJ1-1; 7 bases match TRBD1. Unmatched junction bases numbered 18, after V lost 4 bases and J lost 6 bases. Germline CDR1 SGHTS, CDR2 YDEGEE. This CDR3 contains 17 residues.

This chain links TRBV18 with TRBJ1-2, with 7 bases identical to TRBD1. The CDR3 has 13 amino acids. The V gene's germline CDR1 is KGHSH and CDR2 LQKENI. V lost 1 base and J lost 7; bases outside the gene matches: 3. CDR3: CASSPQQGSGYTF. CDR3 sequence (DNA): TGTGCCAGCTCACCACAACAGGGGTCTGGCTACACCTTC.

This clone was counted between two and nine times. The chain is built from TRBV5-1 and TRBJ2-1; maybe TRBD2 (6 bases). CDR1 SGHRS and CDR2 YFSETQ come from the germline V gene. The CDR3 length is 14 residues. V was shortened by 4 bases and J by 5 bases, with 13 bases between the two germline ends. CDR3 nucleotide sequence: TGCGCCAGCAGCCCCACTAGCTTCGACAATGAGCAGTTCTTC. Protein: CASSPTSFDNEQFF.